This TCR beta chain was found in a study of blood T cell repertoires in COVID-19. Study as a whole: COVID-19 samples collected from the United States, Italy and Spain covered acute and convalescent phases.

TCRdb's table, derived via immunoSEQ multiplex PCR, lists solely in-frame clones and lacks some. The table lists 300,000 or so clones, around four fifths of them singletons, with around 1.2% in the top ten. The V end lost 2 bases, the J end lost 1 base, and 9 bases lay between the germline ends. The CDR3 length is 15 residues. CDR1 and CDR2 (germline): SGHTA, FQGNSA. Sequenced: peripheral blood. J is TRBJ1-5 and V is TRBV7-2; a weak D match, TRBD1 (5 bases). The TCR comes from a woman aged 45-65 years with acute or convalescent COVID-19. CDR3 loop: CASSLYGASNQPQHF. The CDR3 region has the DNA TGTGCCAGCAGCTTATATGGGGCCAGCAATCAGCCCCAGCATTTT. The full variable domain, in which reference TRBV7-2 and TRBJ1-5 provide the parts outside the CDR3, is GAGVSQSPSNKVTEKGKDVELRCDPISGHTALYWYRQSLGQGLEFLIYFQGNSAPDKSGLPSDRFSAERTGGSVSTLTIQRTQQEDSAVYLCASSLYGASNQPQHFGDGTRLSIL.